This T cell receptor (beta chain) was documented in a study of glioma-infiltrating T cells. Findings of the study overall: Non-neoplastic patients had below-expected tissue-blood divergence, while all gliomas exceeded expectation. CDR3 overlap between tissue and blood was very small.

On this clonotype itself: Its antigen is undetermined.

TCR alpha and beta CDR3 regions were amplified from RNA using iRepertoire nested multiplex PCR. TCRdb recomputed calls from the multiplex PCR reads with MiXCR, one row per CDR3 protein. Here the sample spans roughly 200,000 distinct CDR3 sequences, around 40% being singletons. The TCR sequence derives from a human donor with low-grade glioma or glioblastoma, undergoing nonglioma brain surgery, or in good health (not recorded which). The sequenced sample was glioma tissue, nonneoplastic brain tissue, or PBMCs (not recorded which).

CDR3 nucleotide sequence: TGCAGTGCTAGAAGTTTGCTAGCGGGAGGTACGCAGTATTTT. It is translated as CSARSLLAGGTQYF. The chain joins TRBV20-1 to TRBJ2-3; 11 nucleotides match TRBD2. The CDR3 has 14 amino acids. Trimming at V came to 2 bases and at J to 8 bases, leaving 6 bases not matched to a gene. Germline CDR1 DFQATT, CDR2 SNEGSKA (reference sequence).